This is a list of T cell receptor beta chains from one sample in a study of PD-1 blockade in classical Hodgkin lymphoma. TCRdb keeps only in-frame clones here, not all; method: immunoSEQ multiplex PCR. The top ten clones hold roughly 2% of a sample with 75,000 to 100,000 clones, about 93% of them seen once. The sample here was peripheral blood mononuclear cells (PBMCs), taken before the fourth cycle of nivolumab. These receptors were taken from a human donor with classical Hodgkin lymphoma. Both conserved end residues are part of each CDR3. The D gene is left open where the match is weak. Size values are once, few and many counts, or a class for expanded clones, and some rows have none.

size,length,V,D,J,CDR3,DNA
NA,15,TRBV29-1,TRBD1,TRBJ1-3,CSVGGTGGSGNTIYF,TGCAGCGTTGGGGGGACAGGAGGCTCTGGAAACACCATATATTTT
NA,12,TRBV6-5,NA,TRBJ2-1,CASMGLYNEQFF,TGTGCCAGCATGGGTCTCTACAATGAGCAGTTCTTC
NA,16,TRBV29-1,TRBD1,TRBJ1-1,CSVELGRGPGNTEAFF,TGCAGCGTTGAACTCGGCAGGGGGCCTGGGAACACTGAAGCTTTCTTT
NA,18,TRBV7-2,TRBD1,TRBJ1-5,CASSSTPGQPYSNQPQHF,TGTGCCAGCAGCTCGACGCCGGGACAGCCGTATAGCAATCAGCCCCAGCATTTT
NA,15,TRBV7-2,TRBD1,TRBJ2-7,CASSFKQGLSYEQYF,TGTGCCAGCAGCTTCAAACAGGGGCTGTCCTACGAGCAGTACTTC
once,15,TRBV4-2,NA,TRBJ2-7,CASSHSGTNTYEQYF,TGTGCCAGCAGCCACTCCGGGACAAACACCTACGAGCAGTACTTC
NA,16,TRBV7-8,NA,TRBJ2-7,CASSSRRGSSSYEQYF,TGTGCCAGCAGCTCACGAAGAGGCTCGAGCTCCTACGAGCAGTACTTC
NA,12,TRBV5-1,NA,TRBJ2-7,CASSLTGREQYF,TGCGCCAGCAGCTTGACGGGACGGGAGCAGTACTTC
NA,16,TRBV6-6,TRBD2,TRBJ2-1,CASSKGLAGVYNEQFF,TGTGCCAGCAGTAAGGGACTAGCGGGCGTTTACAATGAGCAGTTCTTC
NA,14,TRBV28,NA,TRBJ2-1,CAGSDSSSYNEQFF,TGTGCCGGAAGCGACAGTTCCTCCTACAATGAGCAGTTCTTC
NA,18,TRBV2,TRBD1,TRBJ1-1,CASSGTGGLSGVNTEAFF,TGTGCCAGCAGTGGGACAGGGGGCCTTTCAGGGGTAAACACTGAAGCTTTCTTT
NA,16,TRBV7-9,TRBD1,TRBJ1-2,CASSLRNQGADYGYTF,TGTGCCAGCAGCTTAAGAAACCAGGGGGCGGACTATGGCTACACCTTC
NA,13,TRBV5-1,NA,TRBJ2-5,CASTLSMKETQYF,TGCGCCTCGACCCTATCTATGAAAGAGACCCAGTACTTC
once,15,TRBV27,TRBD1,TRBJ2-5,CASSRNPGQTWAQYF,TGTGCCAGCAGTCGTAACCCGGGACAGACCTGGGCCCAGTACTTC
NA,16,TRBV11-2,TRBD2,TRBJ2-2,CASSPERGPNTGELFF,TGTGCCAGCAGCCCAGAGCGGGGACCCAACACCGGGGAGCTGTTTTTT
NA,17,TRBV28,NA,TRBJ1-1,CASSLWNREHMNTEAFF,TGTGCCAGCAGTTTATGGAACAGGGAACACATGAACACTGAAGCTTTCTTT
NA,19,TRBV27,NA,TRBJ2-6,CASSLWGDGAMSGANVLTF,TGTGCCAGCAGTTTATGGGGCGACGGGGCAATGTCTGGGGCCAACGTCCTGACTTTC
once,15,TRBV11-2,NA,TRBJ2-3,CASSLEGGSTDTQYF,TGTGCCAGCAGCTTAGAGGGCGGAAGCACAGATACGCAGTATTTT
NA,16,TRBV7-2,NA,TRBJ1-2,CASSLEARGRVNGYTF,TGTGCCAGCAGCTTAGAGGCCAGGGGAAGGGTAAATGGCTACACCTTC
NA,13,TRBV11-3,NA,TRBJ2-5,CASSLDEGRTQYF,TGTGCCAGCAGCTTAGATGAGGGGAGGACCCAGTACTTC
NA,13,TRBV28,NA,TRBJ2-3,CASSKTGPDTQYF,TGTGCCAGCAGTAAGACAGGCCCAGATACGCAGTATTTT
NA,13,TRBV5-1,NA,TRBJ1-4,CASSLVANEKLFF,TGCGCCAGCAGCTTGGTGGCTAATGAAAAACTGTTTTTT
NA,13,TRBV18,NA,TRBJ2-5,CASSPRVQETQYF,TGTGCCAGCTCACCACGAGTCCAAGAGACCCAGTACTTC
NA,14,TRBV30,TRBD1,TRBJ1-2,CAFQPGQDYYGYTF,TGTGCCTTCCAACCCGGACAGGACTACTATGGCTACACCTTC
NA,14,TRBV5-1,TRBD2,TRBJ2-7,CASSGTSGTYEQYF,TGCGCCAGCAGCGGGACTAGCGGAACCTACGAGCAGTACTTC
NA,15,TRBV18,TRBD1,TRBJ1-2,CASSPGTEANYGYTF,TGTGCCAGCTCACCGGGGACAGAGGCTAACTATGGCTACACCTTC
NA,15,TRBV4-2,NA,TRBJ1-1,CASSPTQMRNTEAFF,TGTGCCAGCAGCCCGACTCAAATGCGGAACACTGAAGCTTTCTTT
NA,15,TRBV4-2,NA,TRBJ2-5,CASSQLGADQETQYF,TGTGCCAGCAGCCAACTAGGAGCGGACCAAGAGACCCAGTACTTC
NA,11,TRBV20-1,NA,TRBJ2-1,CSARDAYEQFF,TGCAGTGCTAGAGACGCCTATGAGCAGTTCTTC
once,16,TRBV5-1,TRBD1,TRBJ2-3,CASSRGRGQGLDTQYF,TGCGCCAGCAGCCGAGGGCGGGGACAGGGCCTAGATACGCAGTATTTT
NA,15,TRBV6-1,TRBD2,TRBJ2-1,CASSEGLAGDYEQFF,TGTGCCAGCAGTGAAGGACTAGCGGGAGACTATGAGCAGTTCTTC
NA,16,TRBV27,TRBD2,TRBJ2-3,CASSLQAGLAVDTQYF,TGTGCCAGCAGTTTACAGGCGGGACTAGCGGTAGATACGCAGTATTTT
once,15,TRBV19,NA,TRBJ2-3,CASSTPGVKTDTQYF,TGTGCCAGTAGTACCCCAGGGGTGAAGACAGATACGCAGTATTTT
NA,13,TRBV29-1,NA,TRBJ2-2,CSVLGRATGELFF,TGCAGCGTTTTGGGACGGGCAACCGGGGAGCTGTTTTTT
NA,14,TRBV28,NA,TRBJ2-3,CATKEESGSDTQYF,TGTGCCACCAAGGAGGAATCCGGGTCAGATACGCAGTATTTT
NA,15,TRBV28,NA,TRBJ2-1,CASRRMDSPYNEQFF,TGTGCCAGCAGGAGGATGGACAGCCCCTACAATGAGCAGTTCTTC
NA,10,TRBV9,NA,TRBJ2-5,CASSQETQYF,TGTGCCAGCAGCCAAGAGACCCAGTACTTC
NA,14,TRBV9,TRBD2,TRBJ2-3,CASNGGTSTDTQYF,TGTGCCAGCAACGGGGGGACTAGCACAGATACGCAGTATTTT
NA,13,TRBV2,NA,TRBJ1-5,CASRGELQQPQHF,TGTGCCAGCAGGGGGGAATTACAGCAGCCCCAGCATTTT
NA,15,TRBV19,NA,TRBJ2-1,CASSFPQVGLNEQFF,TGTGCCAGTAGTTTCCCCCAAGTAGGCCTAAATGAGCAGTTCTTC
NA,15,TRBV6-6,NA,TRBJ2-1,CASSPPASSYNEQFF,TGTGCCAGCAGTCCTCCAGCGAGCTCCTACAATGAGCAGTTCTTC
NA,15,TRBV9,NA,TRBJ1-1,CASSVAFGGNTEAFF,TGTGCCAGCAGCGTAGCCTTTGGGGGGAACACTGAAGCTTTCTTT
NA,15,TRBV11-2,NA,TRBJ2-1,CASSLGGSSYNEQFF,TGTGCCAGCAGCCTTGGGGGAAGCTCCTACAATGAGCAGTTCTTC
NA,14,TRBV29-1,NA,TRBJ2-7,CSVKETGGSYEQYF,TGCAGCGTTAAAGAAACAGGTGGTAGCTACGAGCAGTACTTC
NA,13,TRBV19,TRBD1,TRBJ2-3,CASTNRGTDTQYF,TGTGCCAGTACGAACAGGGGGACAGATACGCAGTATTTT
once,15,TRBV6-6,NA,TRBJ2-3,CASRSGEVLTDTQYF,TGTGCCAGCAGATCCGGGGAGGTCCTCACAGATACGCAGTATTTT
NA,15,TRBV7-9,NA,TRBJ2-3,CASSPTSMLSDTQYF,TGTGCCAGCAGCCCGACTAGTATGCTTTCAGATACGCAGTATTTT
NA,15,TRBV11-2,TRBD1,TRBJ1-4,CASSTNRGPKEKLFF,TGTGCCAGCAGCACTAACAGGGGACCGAAGGAAAAACTGTTTTTT
once,15,TRBV5-6,NA,TRBJ1-4,CASVTTPGDGEKLFF,TGTGCCAGCGTAACTACCCCAGGGGACGGTGAAAAACTGTTTTTT
NA,10,TRBV6-5,NA,TRBJ2-2,CASSSGELFF,TGTGCCAGCAGTTCGGGGGAGCTGTTTTTT
NA,15,TRBV5-1,NA,TRBJ2-6,CASSLYPRGTNVLTF,TGCGCCAGCAGCTTGTACCCAAGAGGGACCAACGTCCTGACTTTC
NA,15,TRBV7-3,TRBD2,TRBJ2-1,CASSVSGSFENEQFF,TGTGCCAGCAGCGTTAGCGGGAGCTTCGAGAATGAGCAGTTCTTC
NA,15,TRBV5-1,NA,TRBJ2-7,CASSWRTAPSYEQYF,TGCGCCAGCAGCTGGAGGACAGCACCCTCCTACGAGCAGTACTTC